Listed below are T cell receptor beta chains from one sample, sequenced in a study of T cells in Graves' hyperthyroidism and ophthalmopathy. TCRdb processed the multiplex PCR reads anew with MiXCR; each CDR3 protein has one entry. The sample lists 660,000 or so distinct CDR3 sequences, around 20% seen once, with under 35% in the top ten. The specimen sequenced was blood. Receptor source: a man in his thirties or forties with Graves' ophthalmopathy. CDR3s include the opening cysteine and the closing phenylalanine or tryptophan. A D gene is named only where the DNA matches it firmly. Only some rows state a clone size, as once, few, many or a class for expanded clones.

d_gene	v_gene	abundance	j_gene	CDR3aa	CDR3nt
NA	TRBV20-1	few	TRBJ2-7	CSARIGSSEQYF	TGCAGTGCTAGGATTGGGAGCAGCGAGCAGTACTTC
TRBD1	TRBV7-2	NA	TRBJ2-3	CASSSGQGVPFTDTQYF	TGTGCCAGCAGCTCGGGACAGGGGGTCCCCTTCACAGATACGCAGTATTTT
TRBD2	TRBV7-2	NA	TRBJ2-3	CASSLARKREMQYF	TGTGCCAGCAGCTTAGCGCGAAAGCGGGAGATGCAGTATTTT
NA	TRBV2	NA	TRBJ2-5	CASSPGTGRKTQYF	TGTGCCAGCAGTCCCGGGACCGGCCGGAAGACCCAGTACTTC
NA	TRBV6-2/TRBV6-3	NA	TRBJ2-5	CASRPQGGTQYF	TGTGCCAGCAGACCCCAAGGTGGGACCCAGTACTTC
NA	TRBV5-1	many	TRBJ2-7	CASSLNRGRSYEQYF	TGCGCCAGCAGCTTGAACCGGGGCAGGTCCTACGAGCAGTACTTC
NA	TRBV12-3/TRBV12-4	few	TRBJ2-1	CASSYPDPTNEQFF	TGTGCCAGCAGTTATCCGGATCCCACTAATGAGCAGTTCTTC
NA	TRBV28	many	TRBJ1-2	CASSLSAGNYGYTF	TGTGCCAGCAGTTTATCGGCAGGGAACTATGGCTACACCTTC
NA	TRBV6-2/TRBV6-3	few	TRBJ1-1	CASSYGTGLLPEAFF	TGTGCCAGCAGTTACGGTACGGGACTCTTGCCTGAAGCTTTCTTT
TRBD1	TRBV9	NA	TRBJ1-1	CASSSQGALGTEAFF	TGTGCCAGCAGCTCGCAGGGGGCTCTCGGTACTGAAGCTTTCTTT
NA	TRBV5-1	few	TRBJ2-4	CASSLGPGPRLLAKNIQYF	TGCGCCAGCAGCTTGGGTCCAGGGCCCCGTTTATTAGCCAAAAACATTCAGTACTTC
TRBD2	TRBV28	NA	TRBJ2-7	CASSRSGPAYEQYF	TGTGCCAGCAGCCGTAGCGGGCCGGCCTACGAGCAGTACTTC
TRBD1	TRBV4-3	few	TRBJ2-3	CASSQDRGPTDTQYF	TGCGCCAGCAGCCAAGATAGGGGGCCGACAGATACGCAGTATTTT
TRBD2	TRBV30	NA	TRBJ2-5	CALEPSRTSGMVETQYF	TGTGCCCTGGAGCCCTCGCGGACTAGCGGGATGGTGGAGACCCAGTACTTC
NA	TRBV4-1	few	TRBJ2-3	CASRQTGLTDTQYF	TGCGCCAGCAGACAAACAGGGCTAACAGATACGCAGTATTTT
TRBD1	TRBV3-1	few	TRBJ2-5	CASSQDVRGPYF	TGTGCCAGCAGCCAAGATGTGAGGGGGCCCTACTTC
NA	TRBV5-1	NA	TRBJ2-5	CASSLVPWTAGETQYF	TGCGCCAGCAGCTTGGTGCCGTGGACGGCGGGGGAGACCCAGTACTTC
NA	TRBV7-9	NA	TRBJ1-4	CASSSGREIGEKLFF	TGTGCCAGCAGCTCCGGCCGGGAAATCGGTGAAAAACTGTTTTTT
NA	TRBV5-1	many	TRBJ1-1	CASSLRAMNTEAFF	TGCGCCAGCAGCTTGCGGGCCATGAACACTGAAGCTTTCTTT
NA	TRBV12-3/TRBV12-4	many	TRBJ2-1	CASSLAMGSHSYNEQFF	TGTGCCAGCAGTTTAGCGATGGGCAGCCACTCCTACAATGAGCAGTTCTTC
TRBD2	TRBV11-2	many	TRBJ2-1	CASSPLAGVAYNEQFF	TGTGCCAGCAGCCCATTAGCGGGAGTGGCCTACAATGAGCAGTTCTTC
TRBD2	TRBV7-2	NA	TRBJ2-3	CASSPGGLRYDTQYF	TGTGCCAGCAGCCCTGGGGGACTAAGATATGATACGCAGTATTTT
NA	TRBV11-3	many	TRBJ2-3	CASSPGISSTDTQYF	TGTGCCAGCAGCCCAGGGATATCTAGCACAGATACGCAGTATTTT
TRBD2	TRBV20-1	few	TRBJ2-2	CSARASGRVDTGELFF	TGCAGTGCTAGAGCTAGCGGGAGGGTCGACACCGGGGAGCTGTTTTTT
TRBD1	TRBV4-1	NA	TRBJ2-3	CASSQEAGGNKNYYTDTQYF	TGCGCCAGCAGCCAAGAGGCAGGGGGCAACAAAAACTACTACACAGATACGCAGTATTTT
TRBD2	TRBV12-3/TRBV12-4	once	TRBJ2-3	CASSLARGGGSTDTQYF	TGTGCCAGCAGTTTAGCGCGGGGCGGGGGGAGCACAGATACGCAGTATTTT
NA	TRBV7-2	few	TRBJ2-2	CASSPGLFTGELFF	TGTGCCAGCAGCCCAGGACTGTTCACCGGGGAGCTGTTTTTT
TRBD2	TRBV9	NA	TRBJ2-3	CASSVGQSSGRATDTQYF	TGTGCCAGCAGCGTAGGACAGTCAAGCGGGAGGGCCACAGATACGCAGTATTTT
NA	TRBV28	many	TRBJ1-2	CASSQPGPAHGYTF	TGTGCCAGCAGTCAGCCCGGACCGGCACATGGCTACACCTTC
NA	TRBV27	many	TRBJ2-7	CASSLFGMGPYEQYF	TGTGCCAGCAGTTTATTCGGGATGGGCCCCTACGAGCAGTACTTC
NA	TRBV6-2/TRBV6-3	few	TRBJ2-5	CASAPGRSETQYF	TGTGCCAGCGCTCCAGGACGGTCCGAGACCCAGTACTTC
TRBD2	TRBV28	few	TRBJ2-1	CASSLLSGRQFF	TGTGCCAGCAGTTTACTTAGCGGGAGACAGTTCTTC